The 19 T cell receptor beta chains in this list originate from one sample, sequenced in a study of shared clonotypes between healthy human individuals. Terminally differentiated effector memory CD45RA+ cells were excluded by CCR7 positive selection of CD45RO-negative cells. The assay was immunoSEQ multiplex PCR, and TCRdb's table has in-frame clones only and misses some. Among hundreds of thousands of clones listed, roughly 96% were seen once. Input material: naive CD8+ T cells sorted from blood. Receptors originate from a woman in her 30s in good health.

Here the CDR3 reads CASSGDRAPYEQYF. The CDR3 region has the DNA TGTGCCAGCAGTGGGGACAGGGCCCCCTACGAGCAGTACTTC. The V and J genes are TRBV2 and TRBJ2-7; 9 bases fit TRBD1. Unmatched junction bases numbered 3, after V lost 4 bases and J lost 2 bases. This CDR3 contains 14 residues. CDR1 and CDR2 (germline): SNHLY, FYNNEI. Based on the CDR3 plus reference TRBV2 and TRBJ2-7, the full variable domain is EPEVTQTPSHQVTQMGQEVILRCVPISNHLYFYWYRQILGQKVEFLVSFYNNEISEKSEIFDDQFSVERPDGSNFTLKIRSTKLEDSAMYFCASSGDRAPYEQYFGPGTRLTVT.

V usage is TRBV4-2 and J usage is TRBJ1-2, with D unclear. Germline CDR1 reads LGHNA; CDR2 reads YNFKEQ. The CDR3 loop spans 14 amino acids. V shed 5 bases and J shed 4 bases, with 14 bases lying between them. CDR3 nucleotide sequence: TGTGCCAGCAGCTTGAAGCACACCAGCTATGGCTACACCTTC. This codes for CASSLKHTSYGYTF.

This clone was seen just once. The CDR3 loop reads CASSPGTGGGHYGYTF. The CDR3 region has the DNA TGTGCCAGCAGTCCCGGGACAGGGGGCGGACACTATGGCTACACCTTC. This chain connects TRBV27 to TRBJ1-2, with TRBD1 matching over 12 bases. This CDR3 spans 16 amino acids. Looked up from germline, CDR1 is MNHEY and CDR2 is SMNVEV (reference sequence). Trimming took 5 bases from V and 3 from J; bases not matched to a gene: 7.

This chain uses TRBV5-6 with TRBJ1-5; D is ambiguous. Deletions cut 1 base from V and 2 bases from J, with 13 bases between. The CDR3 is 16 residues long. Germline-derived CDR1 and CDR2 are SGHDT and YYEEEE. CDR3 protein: CASSLTNSPGNQPQHF. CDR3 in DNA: TGTGCCAGCAGCTTGACGAATTCCCCAGGCAATCAGCCCCAGCATTTT.

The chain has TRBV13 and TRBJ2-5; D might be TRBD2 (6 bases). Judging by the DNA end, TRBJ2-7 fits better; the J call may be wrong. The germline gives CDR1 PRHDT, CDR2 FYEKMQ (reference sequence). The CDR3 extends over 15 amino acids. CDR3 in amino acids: CASSGPGLQSYEQYF. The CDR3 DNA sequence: TGTGCCAGCAGCGGACCGGGACTCCAATCCTACGAGCAGTACTTC.

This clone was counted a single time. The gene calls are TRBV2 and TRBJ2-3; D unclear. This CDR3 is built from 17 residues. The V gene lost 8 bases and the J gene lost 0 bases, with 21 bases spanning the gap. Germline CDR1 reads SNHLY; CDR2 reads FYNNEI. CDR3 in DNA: TGTGCCAGCTTGGCGGAGACACTTCCGGCTAGCACAGATACGCAGTATTTT. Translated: CASLAETLPASTDTQYF.

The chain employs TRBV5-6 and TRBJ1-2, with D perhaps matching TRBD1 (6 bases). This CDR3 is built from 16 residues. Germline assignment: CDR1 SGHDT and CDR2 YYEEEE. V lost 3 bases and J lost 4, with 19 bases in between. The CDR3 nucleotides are TGTGCCAGCAGCTCGCAAACAGGGTACGGTCCCTATGGCTACACCTTC. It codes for CASSSQTGYGPYGYTF.

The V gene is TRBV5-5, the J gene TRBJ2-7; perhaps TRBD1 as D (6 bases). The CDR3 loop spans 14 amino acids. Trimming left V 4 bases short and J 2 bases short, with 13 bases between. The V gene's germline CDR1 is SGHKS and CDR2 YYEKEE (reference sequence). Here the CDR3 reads CASSTGKKAYEQYF. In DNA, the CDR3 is TGTGCCAGCAGCACAGGGAAGAAGGCCTACGAGCAGTACTTC.

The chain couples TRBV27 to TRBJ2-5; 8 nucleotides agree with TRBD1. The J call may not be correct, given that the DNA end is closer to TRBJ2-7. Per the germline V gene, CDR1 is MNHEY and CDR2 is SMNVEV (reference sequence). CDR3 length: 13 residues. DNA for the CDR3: TGTGCCAGCAGTGTGGGACAGGCGAGCGAGCAGTACTTC. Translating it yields CASSVGQASEQYF.

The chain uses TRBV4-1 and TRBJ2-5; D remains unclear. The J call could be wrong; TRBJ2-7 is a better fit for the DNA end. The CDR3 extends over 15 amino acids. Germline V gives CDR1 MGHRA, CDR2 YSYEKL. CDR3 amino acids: CASSQASHRPYEQYF. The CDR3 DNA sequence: TGCGCCAGCAGCCAGGCTTCCCACAGACCCTACGAGCAGTACTTC.

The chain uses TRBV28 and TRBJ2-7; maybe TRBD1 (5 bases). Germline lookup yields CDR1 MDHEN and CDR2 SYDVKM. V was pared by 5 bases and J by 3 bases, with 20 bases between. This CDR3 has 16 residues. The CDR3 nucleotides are TGTGCCAGCAGTCCCTCACAGTTACCAGGGCTCTACGAGCAGTACTTC. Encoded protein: CASSPSQLPGLYEQYF.

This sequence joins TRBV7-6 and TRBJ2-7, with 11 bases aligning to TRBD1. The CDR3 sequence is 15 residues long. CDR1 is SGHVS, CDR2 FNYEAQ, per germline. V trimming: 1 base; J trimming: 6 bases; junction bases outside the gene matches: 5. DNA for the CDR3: TGTGCCAGCAGCTTAGGGACAGGGGGCATCGGCGAGCAGTACTTC. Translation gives CASSLGTGGIGEQYF. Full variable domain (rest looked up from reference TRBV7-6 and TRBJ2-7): GAGVSQSPRYKVTKRGQDVALRCDPISGHVSLYWYRQALGQGPEFLTYFNYEAQQDKSGLPNDRFSAERPEGSISTLTIQRTEQRDSAMYRCASSLGTGGIGEQYFGPGTRLTVT.

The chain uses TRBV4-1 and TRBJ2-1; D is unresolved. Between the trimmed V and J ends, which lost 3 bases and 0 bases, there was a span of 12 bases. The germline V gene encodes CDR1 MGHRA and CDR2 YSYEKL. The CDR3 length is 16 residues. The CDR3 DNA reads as TGCGCCAGCAGCCATATCTCGGAAAGCTCCTACAATGAGCAGTTCTTC. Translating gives CASSHISESSYNEQFF.

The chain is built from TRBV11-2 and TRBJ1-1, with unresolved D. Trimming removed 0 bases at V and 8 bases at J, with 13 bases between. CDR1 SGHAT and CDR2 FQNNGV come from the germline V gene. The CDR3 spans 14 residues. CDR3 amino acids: CASSLDRGLSEAFF. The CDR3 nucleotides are TGTGCCAGCAGCTTAGATCGCGGGTTGTCAGAAGCTTTCTTT.

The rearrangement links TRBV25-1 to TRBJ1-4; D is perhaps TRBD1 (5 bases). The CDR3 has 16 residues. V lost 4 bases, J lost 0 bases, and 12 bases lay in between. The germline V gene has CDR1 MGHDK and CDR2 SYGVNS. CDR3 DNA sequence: TGTGCCAGCAGTGGGTTGACAGAAGCAACTAATGAAAAACTGTTTTTT. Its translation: CASSGLTEATNEKLFF.

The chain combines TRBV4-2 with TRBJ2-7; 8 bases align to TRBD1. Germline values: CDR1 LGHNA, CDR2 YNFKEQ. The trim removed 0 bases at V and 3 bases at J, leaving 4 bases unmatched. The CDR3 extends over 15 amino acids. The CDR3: CASSQEDRAVYEQYF. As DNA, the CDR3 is TGTGCCAGCAGCCAAGAGGACAGGGCAGTCTACGAGCAGTACTTC.

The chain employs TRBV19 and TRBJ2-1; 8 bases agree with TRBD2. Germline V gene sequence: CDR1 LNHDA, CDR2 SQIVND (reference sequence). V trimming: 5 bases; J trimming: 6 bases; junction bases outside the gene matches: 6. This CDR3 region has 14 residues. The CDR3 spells CASSFRTSLNEQFF. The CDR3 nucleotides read TGTGCCAGTAGTTTCCGGACTAGCCTCAATGAGCAGTTCTTC.

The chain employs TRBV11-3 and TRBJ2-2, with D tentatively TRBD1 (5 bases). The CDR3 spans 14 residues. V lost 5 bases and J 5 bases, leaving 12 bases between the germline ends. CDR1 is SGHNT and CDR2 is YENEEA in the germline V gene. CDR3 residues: CASSLYPGTGELFF. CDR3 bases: TGTGCCAGCAGCCTTTACCCAGGGACCGGGGAGCTGTTTTTT.

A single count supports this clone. The CDR3 sequence is CATSRERGQGDYGYTF. CDR3 DNA: TGTGCCACCAGCAGGGAGAGGGGACAGGGGGACTATGGCTACACCTTC. The gene calls are TRBV15 and TRBJ1-2, with TRBD1 matching 11 bases. The length of the CDR3 is 16 residues. Germline assignment: CDR1 LNHNV and CDR2 YYDKDF (reference sequence). The ends lost 3 bases at V and 3 bases at J; junction bases unmatched: 6.